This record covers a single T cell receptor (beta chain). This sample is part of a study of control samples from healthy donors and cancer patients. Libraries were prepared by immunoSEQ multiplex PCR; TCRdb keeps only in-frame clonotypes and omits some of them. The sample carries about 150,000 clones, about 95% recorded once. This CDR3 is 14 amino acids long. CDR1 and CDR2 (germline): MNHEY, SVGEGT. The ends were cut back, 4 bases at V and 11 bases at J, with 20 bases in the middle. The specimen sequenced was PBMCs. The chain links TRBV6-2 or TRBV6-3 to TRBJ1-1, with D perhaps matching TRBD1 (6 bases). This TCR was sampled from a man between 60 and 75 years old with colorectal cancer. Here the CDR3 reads CASSWDTRTARAFF. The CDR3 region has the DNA TGTGCCAGCAGTTGGGACACCCGAACAGCGAGGGCTTTCTTT.